The entry below gives a single TCR beta chain sequence along with its context. This specimen belongs to a study of blood T cell repertoires in COVID-19. Across the whole study: The study drew acute and convalescent COVID-19 samples from the United States, Italy and Spain. The analysed material was cDNA or gDNA that came from T cells, B-cell-depleted T cells, or PBMCs.

Original processing notes: By means of reference gene primer amplification, nucleated cell counts were estimated. Repertoires were generated with immunoSEQ multiplex PCR, while TCRdb's copy carries only in-frame clones and drops some. Clonal size and the V and J genes are those of that table, whereas D and trimming came from the DNA. The sample carries about 160,000 clones, roughly 85% recorded once. J was trimmed by 4 bases and V by 4 bases; bases with no gene match: 13. Germline V gene lookup returns CDR1 SGHRS and CDR2 YFSETQ. The CDR3 is 17 residues long. Material for sequencing was peripheral blood. The sequence was obtained from a human donor with acute or convalescent COVID-19. The donor label of this sample is uncertain. V usage is TRBV5-1 and J usage is TRBJ1-3, with 8 bases matching TRBD1. This CDR3 is CASSKGQADVSGNTIYF. The CDR3 DNA sequence: TGCGCCAGCAGCAAGGGACAGGCGGATGTCTCCGGAAACACCATATATTTT.